Below, 20 T cell receptor beta chains from the same sample are listed, as sequenced in a study of CD8+ T cells in alopecia areata. Indicated treatment: oral pan-JAK inhibitor, 5-10 mg twice daily. cDNA serving as the sequencing template came from extracted, reverse transcribed RNA. This table comes from immunoSEQ multiplex PCR, and its TCRdb copy is limited to in-frame clones, with some not included. The sample has roughly 210,000 clones, around two fifths seen once. The specimen comprised CD4+ T cells sorted from blood, sampled at roughly week 38, from a patient treated with tofacitinib. The source is a human donor with alopecia areata.

This clone showed up many times. The gene calls are TRBV7-2 and TRBJ2-7; D is perhaps TRBD1 (6 bases). The CDR3 sequence is 15 residues long. Trimming pared 6 bases from V and 2 bases from J, leaving 17 bases between. Per germline, CDR1 SGHTA and CDR2 FQGNSA. The CDR3 DNA reads TGTGCCAGCAGGTCAGGGGCAGGGGCACCCTACGAGCAGTACTTC. As protein: CASRSGAGAPYEQYF. Full variable domain (missing parts from reference TRBV7-2 and TRBJ2-7): GAGVSQSPSNKVTEKGKDVELRCDPISGHTALYWYRQSLGQGLEFLIYFQGNSAPDKSGLPSDRFSAERTGGSVSTLTIQRTQQEDSAVYLCASRSGAGAPYEQYFGPGTRLTVT.

The rearrangement uses TRBV7-9 and TRBJ2-1, with TRBD2 matching 9 bases. Per germline, CDR1 SEHNR and CDR2 FQNEAQ (reference sequence). The trim removed 5 bases at V and 3 bases at J, leaving 5 bases unmatched. The CDR3 length is 15 residues. Here the CDR3 DNA reads TGTGCCAGCAGCCCGAGGACTAGCGACTACAATGAGCAGTTCTTC. Its translation: CASSPRTSDYNEQFF.

The genes are TRBV19 and TRBJ2-4; possible D gene TRBD2, 6 bases. Germline lookup yields CDR1 LNHDA and CDR2 SQIVND (reference sequence). The ends were cut back, 5 bases at V and 1 base at J, with 12 bases in the middle. The CDR3 is made up of 15 amino acids. As DNA, the CDR3 is TGTGCCAGTAGTGGGGGGATATTCGCCAAAAACATTCAGTACTTC. Encoded protein: CASSGGIFAKNIQYF.

The chain has TRBV9 and TRBJ2-3, with no clear D. Germline-derived CDR1 and CDR2 are SGDLS and YYNGEE. Trimming shortened V by 4 bases and J by 12 bases, and 12 bases separated the two germline ends. The CDR3 runs to 11 residues. The CDR3 bases are TGTGCCAGCAGCCCGCAGGTCGCCCAGTATTTT. Its protein product is CASSPQVAQYF.

This clone appeared a few times. This chain joins TRBV27 and TRBJ2-3; 11 bases match TRBD2. The CDR3 runs 17 residues. Germline CDR1 and CDR2: MNHEY and SMNVEV (reference sequence). The junction had 7 bases not matched to a gene; V was cut back by 5 bases and J by 0 bases. In DNA form, the CDR3 reads TGTGCCAGCAGTCCTAGGACTAGCGGGCTTAGCACAGATACGCAGTATTTT. Its protein is CASSPRTSGLSTDTQYF.

V gene TRBV7-9 combines with J gene TRBJ1-5; D gene uncertain. Deletions cut 1 base from V and 6 bases from J, with 10 bases between. This CDR3 spans 14 amino acids. Germline V gene sequence: CDR1 SEHNR, CDR2 FQNEAQ (reference sequence). Written as DNA, the CDR3 is TGTGCCAGCAGCTTAGGTGGTTCGGGTCAGCCCCAGCATTTT. Its translation: CASSLGGSGQPQHF.

This clone was detected only a few times. V gene TRBV4-1 combines with J gene TRBJ1-1; possibly TRBD1 for D (5 bases). Looked up from germline, CDR1 is MGHRA and CDR2 is YSYEKL. The CDR3 has 15 amino acids. The ends were cut back, 0 bases at V and 3 bases at J, with 11 bases in the middle. The CDR3 reads CASSQDPGRYTEAFF. The CDR3 DNA is TGCGCCAGCAGCCAAGACCCGGGACGGTACACTGAAGCTTTCTTT.

The genes are TRBV6-5 and TRBJ1-1, with TRBD1 as a possible D gene (6 bases). CDR3 length: 15 amino acids. CDR1 MNHEY and CDR2 SVGAGI come from the germline V gene. Trimming stripped 2 bases from V and 4 bases from J, with 14 bases between. DNA for the CDR3: TGTGCCAGCAGTTACGCGACAGGAGGGCCCACTGAAGCTTTCTTT. Protein: CASSYATGGPTEAFF.

This clone appeared a few times. The chain carries TRBV7-2 and TRBJ2-5, with TRBD2 matching 8 bases. Germline V gives CDR1 SGHTA, CDR2 FQGNSA. V lost 2 bases and J lost 2; bases outside the gene matches: 7. The CDR3 is 16 amino acids. CDR3 region: CASSLIKASGQETQYF. The CDR3 DNA reads as TGTGCCAGCAGCTTAATTAAAGCTAGCGGGCAAGAGACCCAGTACTTC.

This chain connects TRBV19 to TRBJ1-4; 8 bases are a match to TRBD1. This CDR3 has 15 amino acids. Trimming cost V 9 bases and J 0 bases; bases outside gene matches: 6. Looked up from germline, CDR1 is LNHDA and CDR2 is SQIVND (reference sequence). The CDR3 loop is CASADRAATNEKLFF. CDR3 bases: TGTGCCAGCGCGGACAGGGCGGCAACTAATGAAAAACTGTTTTTT.

This chain links TRBV7-2 with TRBJ1-1, with D tentatively TRBD1 (5 bases). CDR1 is SGHTA, CDR2 FQGNSA, per germline. The length of the CDR3 is 14 residues. Trimming pared 3 bases from V and 4 bases from J, leaving 12 bases between. For the CDR3, the DNA is TGTGCCAGCAGCTTCCCCAGGGCTCTCACTGAAGCTTTCTTT. Its protein product is CASSFPRALTEAFF.

CDR3 residues: CASSLGTTYEQYF. The CDR3 nucleotides read TGCGCCAGCAGCTTGGGGACCACCTACGAGCAGTACTTC. The chain carries TRBV5-1 and TRBJ2-7, with no clear D. The germline gives CDR1 SGHRS, CDR2 YFSETQ. The V end was cut by 0 bases, the J end by 2 bases, with 6 bases between. The CDR3 spans 13 residues.

The genes are TRBV19 and TRBJ2-7; the D gene is possibly TRBD2 (7 bases). The ends were cut back, 5 bases at V and 1 base at J, with 21 bases in the middle. Germline V CDR1 and CDR2: LNHDA, SQIVND (reference sequence). The CDR3 is 17 amino acids. The CDR3 protein is CASSAPTRGGPSYEQYF. The DNA of the CDR3 is TGTGCCAGTAGTGCCCCAACAAGGGGGGGACCGTCCTACGAGCAGTACTTC.

The rearrangement joins TRBV29-1 to TRBJ2-5, with a weak D call TRBD2 (5 bases). The CDR3 runs 15 residues. V was clipped by 0 bases and J by 5 bases, with 16 bases between them. Germline-derived CDR1 and CDR2 are SQVTM and ANQGSEA. The DNA of the CDR3 is TGCAGCGTTGAAGATCAGCTGTCGAGGGTGGAGACCCAGTACTTC. It specifies CSVEDQLSRVETQYF. Supplemented by reference TRBV29-1 and TRBJ2-5, the full variable domain reads SAVISQKPSRDICQRGTSLTIQCQVDSQVTMMFWYRQQPGQSLTLIATANQGSEATYESGFVIDKFPISRPNLTFSTLTVSNMSPEDSSIYLCSVEDQLSRVETQYFGPGTRLLVL.

The rearrangement joins TRBV6-1 to TRBJ2-3; 11 bases align to TRBD2. The V gene end was trimmed by 3 bases and the J gene end by 6 bases; junction bases not matched to a gene: 5. The CDR3 covers 15 residues. Germline CDR1 is MNHNS and CDR2 is SASEGT. The CDR3 loop is CASSELAGGFDTQYF. In DNA form, the CDR3 reads TGTGCCAGCAGTGAGCTAGCGGGAGGTTTTGATACGCAGTATTTT.

This chain joins TRBV29-1 and TRBJ2-2; no clear D. Per germline, CDR1 SQVTM and CDR2 ANQGSEA. Trimming cost V 4 bases and J 7 bases, with 10 bases left between them. This CDR3 contains 12 residues. CDR3 sequence (DNA): TGCAGCGTTGTTCAGGATGGCGGGGAGCTGTTTTTT. Amino acid sequence: CSVVQDGGELFF.

In this sample, this clone turned up a few times. The chain carries TRBV7-3 and TRBJ2-4; D could derive from TRBD1 or TRBD2 (5 bases each). V shed 5 bases and J shed 8 bases, with 13 bases lying between them. The CDR3 runs to 13 residues. The germline gives CDR1 SGHTA, CDR2 FQGTGA. The CDR3 DNA follows: TGTGCCAGCAGCCTTAGCGAGGGGTACATTCAGTACTTC. Amino acids: CASSLSEGYIQYF.

The genes are TRBV9 and TRBJ2-2; possible D gene TRBD1, 6 bases. The CDR3 extends over 14 amino acids. Trimming cost V 3 bases and J 8 bases, with 14 bases left between them. Germline V gene data show CDR1 as SGDLS and CDR2 as YYNGEE. CDR3 coding DNA: TGTGCCAGCAGCGCGTACAGGGCCGGTGGGGAGCTGTTTTTT. It translates to CASSAYRAGGELFF.

The chain combines TRBV7-2 with TRBJ2-3; D gene ambiguous. Trimming took 7 bases from V and 6 from J, leaving 14 bases between them. The germline V gene has CDR1 SGHTA and CDR2 FQGNSA. The CDR3 length is 13 residues. This chain's CDR3 is CASNLSTRDTQYF. In DNA form, the CDR3 reads TGTGCCAGCAATCTAAGTACGAGGGATACGCAGTATTTT. Full variable domain (outside the CDR3, taken from reference TRBV7-2 and TRBJ2-3): GAGVSQSPSNKVTEKGKDVELRCDPISGHTALYWYRQSLGQGLEFLIYFQGNSAPDKSGLPSDRFSAERTGGSVSTLTIQRTQQEDSAVYLCASNLSTRDTQYFGPGTRLTVL.

The chain has TRBV18 and TRBJ1-2, with no clear D. CDR1 is KGHSH and CDR2 is LQKENI in the germline V gene. The V end was cut by 6 bases, the J end by 4 bases, with 12 bases between. The CDR3 sequence is 13 residues long. The CDR3 DNA reads TGTGCCAGCTCCCCGGTCCCGATCTATGGCTACACCTTC. Amino acid sequence: CASSPVPIYGYTF.